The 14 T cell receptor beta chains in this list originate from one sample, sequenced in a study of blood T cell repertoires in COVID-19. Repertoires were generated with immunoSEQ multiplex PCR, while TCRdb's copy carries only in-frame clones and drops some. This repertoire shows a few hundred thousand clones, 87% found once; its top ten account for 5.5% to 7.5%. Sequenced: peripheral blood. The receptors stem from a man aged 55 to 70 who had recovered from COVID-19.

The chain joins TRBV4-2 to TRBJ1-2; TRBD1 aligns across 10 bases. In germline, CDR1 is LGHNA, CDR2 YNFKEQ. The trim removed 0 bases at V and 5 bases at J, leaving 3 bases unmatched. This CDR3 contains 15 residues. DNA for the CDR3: TGTGCCAGCAGCCAAGAAAGGACAGGGGGGTATGGCTACACCTTC. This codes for CASSQERTGGYGYTF.

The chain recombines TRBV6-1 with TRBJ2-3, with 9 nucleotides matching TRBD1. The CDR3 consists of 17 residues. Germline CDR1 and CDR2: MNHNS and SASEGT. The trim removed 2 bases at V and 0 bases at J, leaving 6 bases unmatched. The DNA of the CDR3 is TGTGCCAGCAGTGAAACGCTGGGACAGGGTAGCACAGATACGCAGTATTTT. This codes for CASSETLGQGSTDTQYF.

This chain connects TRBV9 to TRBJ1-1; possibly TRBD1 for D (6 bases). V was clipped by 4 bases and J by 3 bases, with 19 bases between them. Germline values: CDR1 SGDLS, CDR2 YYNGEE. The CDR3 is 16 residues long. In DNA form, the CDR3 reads TGTGCCAGCAGCCCAACAGGGACCCACGGGGACACTGAAGCTTTCTTT. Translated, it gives CASSPTGTHGDTEAFF.

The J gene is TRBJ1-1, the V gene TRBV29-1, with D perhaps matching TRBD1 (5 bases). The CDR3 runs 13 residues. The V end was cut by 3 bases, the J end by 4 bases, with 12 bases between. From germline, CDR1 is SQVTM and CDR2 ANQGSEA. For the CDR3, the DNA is TGCAGCGTTGAGATGGGGCGCGGCACTGAAGCTTTCTTT. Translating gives CSVEMGRGTEAFF.

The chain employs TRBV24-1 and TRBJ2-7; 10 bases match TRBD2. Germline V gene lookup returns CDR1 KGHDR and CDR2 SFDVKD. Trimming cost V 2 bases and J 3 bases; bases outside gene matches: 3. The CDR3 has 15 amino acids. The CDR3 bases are TGTGCCACCAGTGATTCAGGACTAGCGGACTACGAGCAGTACTTC. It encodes CATSDSGLADYEQYF.

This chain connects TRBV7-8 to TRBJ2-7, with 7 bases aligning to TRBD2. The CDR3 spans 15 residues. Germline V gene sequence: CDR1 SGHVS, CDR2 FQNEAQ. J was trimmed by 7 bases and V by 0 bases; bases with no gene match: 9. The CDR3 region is CASSLAGGPMGEQYF. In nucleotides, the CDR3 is TGTGCCAGCAGCTTAGCGGGAGGGCCTATGGGGGAGCAGTACTTC.

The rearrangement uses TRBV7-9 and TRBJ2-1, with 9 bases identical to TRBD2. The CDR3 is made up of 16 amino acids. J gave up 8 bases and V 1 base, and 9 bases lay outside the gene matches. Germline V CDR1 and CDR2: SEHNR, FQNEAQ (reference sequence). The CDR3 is CASSLGQGLASDEQFF. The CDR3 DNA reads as TGTGCCAGCAGCTTAGGCCAGGGACTAGCTTCCGATGAGCAGTTCTTC.

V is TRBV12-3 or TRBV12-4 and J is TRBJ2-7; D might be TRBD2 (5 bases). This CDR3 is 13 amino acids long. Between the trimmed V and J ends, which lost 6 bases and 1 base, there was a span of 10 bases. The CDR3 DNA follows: TGTGCCAGCAGCGGGGAGAGATCCTACGAGCAGTACTTC. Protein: CASSGERSYEQYF.

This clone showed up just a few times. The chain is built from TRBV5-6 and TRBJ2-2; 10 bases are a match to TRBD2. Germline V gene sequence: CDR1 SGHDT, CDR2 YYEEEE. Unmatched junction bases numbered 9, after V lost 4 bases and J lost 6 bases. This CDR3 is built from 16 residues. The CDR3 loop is CASSPRAGGPAGELFF. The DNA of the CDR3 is TGTGCCAGCAGCCCTAGAGCGGGAGGGCCCGCCGGGGAGCTGTTTTTT.

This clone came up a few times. The DNA for the CDR3 is TGTGCCAGCAGGCGGGACAGGGTGACCAATGAGCAGTTCTTC. Its translation is CASRRDRVTNEQFF. This sequence joins TRBV27 and TRBJ2-1, with 9 bases that match TRBD1. The CDR3 contains 14 residues. Per the germline V gene, CDR1 is MNHEY and CDR2 is SMNVEV (reference sequence). V lost 6 bases and J lost 6; bases outside the gene matches: 6.

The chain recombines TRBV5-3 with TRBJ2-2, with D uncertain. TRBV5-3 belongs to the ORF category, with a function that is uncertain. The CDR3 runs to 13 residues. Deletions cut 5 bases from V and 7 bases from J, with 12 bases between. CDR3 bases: TGTGCCAGAAGGAGGTGCGATATCGGGGAGCTGTTTTTT. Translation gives CARRRCDIGELFF.

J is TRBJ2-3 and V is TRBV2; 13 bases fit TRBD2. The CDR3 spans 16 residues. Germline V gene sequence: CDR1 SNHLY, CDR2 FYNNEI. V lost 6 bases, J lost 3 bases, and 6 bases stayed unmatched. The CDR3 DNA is TGTGCCAGCAGCCTCCGGACTAGCGGGGGAACAGATACGCAGTATTTT. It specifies CASSLRTSGGTDTQYF.

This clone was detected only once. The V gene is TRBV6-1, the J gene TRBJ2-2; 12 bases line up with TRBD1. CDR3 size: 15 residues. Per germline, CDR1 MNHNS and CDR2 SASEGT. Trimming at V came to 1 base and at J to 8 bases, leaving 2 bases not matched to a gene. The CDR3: CASSEGGQGAGELFF. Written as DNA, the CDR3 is TGTGCCAGCAGTGAAGGGGGACAGGGGGCAGGGGAGCTGTTTTTT.

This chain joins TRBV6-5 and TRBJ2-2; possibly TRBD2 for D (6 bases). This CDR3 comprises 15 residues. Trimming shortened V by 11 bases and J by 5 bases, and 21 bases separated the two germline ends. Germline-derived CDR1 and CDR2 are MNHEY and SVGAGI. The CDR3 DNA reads TGTGCCGGCCAGGCGGGGAGCATGAGGACCGGGGAGCTGTTTTTT. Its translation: CAGQAGSMRTGELFF.